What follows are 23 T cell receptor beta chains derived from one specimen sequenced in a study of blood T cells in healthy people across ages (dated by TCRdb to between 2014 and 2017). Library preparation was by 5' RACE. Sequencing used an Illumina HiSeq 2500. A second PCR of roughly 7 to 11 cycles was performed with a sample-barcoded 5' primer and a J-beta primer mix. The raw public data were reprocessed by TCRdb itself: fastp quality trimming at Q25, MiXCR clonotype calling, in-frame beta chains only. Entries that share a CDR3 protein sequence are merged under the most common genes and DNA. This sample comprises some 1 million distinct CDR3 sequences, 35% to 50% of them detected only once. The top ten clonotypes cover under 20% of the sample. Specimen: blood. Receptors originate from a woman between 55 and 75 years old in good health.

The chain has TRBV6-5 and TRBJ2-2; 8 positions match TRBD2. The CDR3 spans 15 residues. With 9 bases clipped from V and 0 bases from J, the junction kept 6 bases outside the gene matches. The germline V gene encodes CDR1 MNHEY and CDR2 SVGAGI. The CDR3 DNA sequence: TGTGCCAGTTCTAGCGGGCCTTCGAACACCGGGGAGCTGTTTTTT. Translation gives CASSSGPSNTGELFF.

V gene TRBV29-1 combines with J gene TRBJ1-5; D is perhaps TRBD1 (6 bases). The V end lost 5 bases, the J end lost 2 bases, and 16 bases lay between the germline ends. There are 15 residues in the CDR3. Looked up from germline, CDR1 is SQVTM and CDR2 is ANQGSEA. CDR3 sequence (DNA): TGCAGCGTTTGGGGCGGGGGCCCGGGCAATCAGCCCCAGCATTTT. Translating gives CSVWGGGPGNQPQHF. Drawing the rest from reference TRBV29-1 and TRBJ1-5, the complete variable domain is SAVISQKPSRDICQRGTSLTIQCQVDSQVTMMFWYRQQPGQSLTLIATANQGSEATYESGFVIDKFPISRPNLTFSTLTVSNMSPEDSSIYLCSVWGGGPGNQPQHFGDGTRLSIL.

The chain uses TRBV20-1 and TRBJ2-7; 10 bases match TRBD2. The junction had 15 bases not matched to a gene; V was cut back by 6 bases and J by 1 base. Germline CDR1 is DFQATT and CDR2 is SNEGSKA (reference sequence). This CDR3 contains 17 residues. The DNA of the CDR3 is TGCAGTGCATGGATGCCAGCGGGAGGGGGTGAGTCCTACGAGCAGTACTTC. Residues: CSAWMPAGGGESYEQYF.

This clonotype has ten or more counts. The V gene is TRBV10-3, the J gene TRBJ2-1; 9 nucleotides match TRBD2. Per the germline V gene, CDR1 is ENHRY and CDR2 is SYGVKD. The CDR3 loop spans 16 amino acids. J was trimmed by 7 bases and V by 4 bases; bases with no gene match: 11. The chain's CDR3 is CAISGYSGSQSNEQFF. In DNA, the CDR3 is TGTGCCATCAGTGGGTATAGCGGGAGTCAGTCTAATGAGCAGTTCTTC.

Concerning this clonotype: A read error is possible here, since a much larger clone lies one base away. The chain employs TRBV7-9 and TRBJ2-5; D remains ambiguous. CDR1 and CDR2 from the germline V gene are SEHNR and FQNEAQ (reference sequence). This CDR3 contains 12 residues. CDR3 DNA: TGTGCCGGCAGCTTATTCCAAGAGACCCAGTACTTC. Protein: CAGSLFQETQYF.

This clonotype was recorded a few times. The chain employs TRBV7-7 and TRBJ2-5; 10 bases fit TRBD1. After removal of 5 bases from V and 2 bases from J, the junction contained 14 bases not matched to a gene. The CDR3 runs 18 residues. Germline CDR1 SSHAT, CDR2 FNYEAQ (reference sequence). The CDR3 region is CASSRRTGGFRRQETQYF. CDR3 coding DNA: TGTGCCAGCAGCAGGAGGACAGGGGGGTTTAGACGACAAGAGACCCAGTACTTC.

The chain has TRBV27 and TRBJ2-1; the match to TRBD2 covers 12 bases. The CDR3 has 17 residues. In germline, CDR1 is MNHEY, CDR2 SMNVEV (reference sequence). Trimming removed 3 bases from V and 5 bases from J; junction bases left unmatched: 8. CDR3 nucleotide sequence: TGTGCCAGCAGTTTGGGCCTACTAGCGGGAGGTGACAATGAGCAGTTCTTC. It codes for CASSLGLLAGGDNEQFF.

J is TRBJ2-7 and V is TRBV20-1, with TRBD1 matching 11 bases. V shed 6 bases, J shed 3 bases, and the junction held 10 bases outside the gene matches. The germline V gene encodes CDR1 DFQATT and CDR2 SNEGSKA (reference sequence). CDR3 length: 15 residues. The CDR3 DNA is TGCAGTGCCATCCGGACAGGGGGCTCGAACTACGAGCAGTACTTC. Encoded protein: CSAIRTGGSNYEQYF.

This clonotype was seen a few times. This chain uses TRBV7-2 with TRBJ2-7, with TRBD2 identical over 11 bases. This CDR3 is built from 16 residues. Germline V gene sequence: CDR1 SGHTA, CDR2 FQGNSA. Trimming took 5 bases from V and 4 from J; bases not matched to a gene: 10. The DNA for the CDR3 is TGTGCCAGCAGCCGATCCGGGACTAGCGGACGGTACGAGCAGTACTTC. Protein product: CASSRSGTSGRYEQYF.

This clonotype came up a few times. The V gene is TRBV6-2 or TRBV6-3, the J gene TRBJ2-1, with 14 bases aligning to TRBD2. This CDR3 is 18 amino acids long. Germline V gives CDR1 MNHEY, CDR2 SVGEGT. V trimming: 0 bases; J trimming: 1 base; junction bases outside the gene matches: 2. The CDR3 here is CASSYSGLAGGSYNEQFF. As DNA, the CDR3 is TGTGCCAGCAGTTACTCAGGACTAGCGGGAGGATCCTACAATGAGCAGTTCTTC.

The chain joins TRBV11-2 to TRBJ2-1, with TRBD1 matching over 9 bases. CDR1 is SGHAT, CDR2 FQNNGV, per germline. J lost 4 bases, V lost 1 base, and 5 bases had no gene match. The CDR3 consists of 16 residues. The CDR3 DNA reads TGTGCCAGCAGCTTAGGAGGGACAGGGAATTACAATGAGCAGTTCTTC. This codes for CASSLGGTGNYNEQFF.

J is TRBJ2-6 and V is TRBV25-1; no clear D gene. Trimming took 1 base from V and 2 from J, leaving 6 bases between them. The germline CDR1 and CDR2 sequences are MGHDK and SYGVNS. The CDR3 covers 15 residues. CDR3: CASSELGPGANVLTF. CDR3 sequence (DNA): TGTGCCAGCAGTGAATTAGGTCCTGGGGCCAACGTCCTGACTTTC.

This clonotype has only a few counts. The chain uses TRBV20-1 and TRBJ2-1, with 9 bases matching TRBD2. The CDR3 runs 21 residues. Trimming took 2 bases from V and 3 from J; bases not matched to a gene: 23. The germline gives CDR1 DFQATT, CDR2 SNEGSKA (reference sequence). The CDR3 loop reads CSARSIGGREGLAGYYNEQFF. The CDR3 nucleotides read TGCAGTGCTAGATCCATAGGGGGCAGGGAAGGGCTAGCGGGATACTACAATGAGCAGTTCTTC.

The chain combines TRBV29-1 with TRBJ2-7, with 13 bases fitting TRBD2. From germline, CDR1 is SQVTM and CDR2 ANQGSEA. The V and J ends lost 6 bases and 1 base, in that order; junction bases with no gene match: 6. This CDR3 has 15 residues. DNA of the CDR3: TGCAGCGTCCACGGGACTAGCGGGACTTCCTACGAGCAGTACTTC. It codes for CSVHGTSGTSYEQYF.

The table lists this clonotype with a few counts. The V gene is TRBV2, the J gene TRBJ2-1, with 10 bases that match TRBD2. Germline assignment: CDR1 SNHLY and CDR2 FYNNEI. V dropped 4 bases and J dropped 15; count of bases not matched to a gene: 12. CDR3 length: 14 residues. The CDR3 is CASSGLAGVDIRFF. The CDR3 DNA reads TGTGCCAGCAGTGGTCTAGCGGGAGTGGACATTCGGTTCTTC.

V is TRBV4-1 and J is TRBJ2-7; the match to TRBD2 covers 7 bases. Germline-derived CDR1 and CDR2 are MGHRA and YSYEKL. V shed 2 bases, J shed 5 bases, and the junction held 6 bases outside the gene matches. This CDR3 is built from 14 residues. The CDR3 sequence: CASSQTGTNHEQYF. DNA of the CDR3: TGCGCCAGCAGCCAAACCGGGACTAATCACGAGCAGTACTTC.

CDR3 sequence: CASSLASPGLAYEQYF. DNA for the CDR3: TGTGCCAGCAGCTTGGCCTCGCCGGGACTCGCCTACGAGCAGTACTTC. The chain is built from TRBV5-5 and TRBJ2-7, with a weak D call TRBD2 (6 bases). The V and J ends lost 0 bases and 2 bases respectively, with 15 bases between them. Germline-derived CDR1 and CDR2 are SGHKS and YYEKEE (reference sequence). The CDR3 contains 16 residues.

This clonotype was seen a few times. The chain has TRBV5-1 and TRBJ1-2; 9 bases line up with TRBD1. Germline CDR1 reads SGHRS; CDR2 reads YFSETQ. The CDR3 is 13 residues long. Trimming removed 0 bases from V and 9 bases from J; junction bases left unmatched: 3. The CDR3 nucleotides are TGCGCCAGCAGCTTGGGACAGGGGGTGAGCTACACCTTC. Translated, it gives CASSLGQGVSYTF.

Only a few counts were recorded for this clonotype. The CDR3 region is CASKFPQSDSPSTDTQYF. CDR3 bases: TGTGCCAGCAAGTTTCCCCAGTCGGACAGCCCTAGCACAGATACGCAGTATTTT. V usage is TRBV28 and J usage is TRBJ2-3; TRBD1 might be the D (6 bases). Germline V gene sequence: CDR1 MDHEN, CDR2 SYDVKM. Trimming pared 7 bases from V and 0 bases from J, leaving 23 bases between. The CDR3 has 18 amino acids.

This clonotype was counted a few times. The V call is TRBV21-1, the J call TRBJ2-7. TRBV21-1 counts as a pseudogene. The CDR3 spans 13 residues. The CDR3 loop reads CASSKLETLEQYF. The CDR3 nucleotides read TGTGCCAGCAGCAAACTTGAAACCCTCGAGCAGTACTTC.

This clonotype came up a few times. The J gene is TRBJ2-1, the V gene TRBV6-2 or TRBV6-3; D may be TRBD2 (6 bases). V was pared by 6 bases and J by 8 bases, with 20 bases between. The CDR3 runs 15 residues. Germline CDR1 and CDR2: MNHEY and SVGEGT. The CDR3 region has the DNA TGTGCCAGCAGCCTCGGGTGGGAGGTTCCGGATGAGCAGTTCTTC. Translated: CASSLGWEVPDEQFF.

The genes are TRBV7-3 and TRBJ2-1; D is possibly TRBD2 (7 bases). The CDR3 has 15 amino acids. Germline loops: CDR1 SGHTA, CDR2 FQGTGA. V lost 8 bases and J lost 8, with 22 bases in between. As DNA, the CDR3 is TGTGCCAGCTCCAGTGGGGGGGGCCTAGGGGATGAGCAGTTCTTC. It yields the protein CASSSGGGLGDEQFF.

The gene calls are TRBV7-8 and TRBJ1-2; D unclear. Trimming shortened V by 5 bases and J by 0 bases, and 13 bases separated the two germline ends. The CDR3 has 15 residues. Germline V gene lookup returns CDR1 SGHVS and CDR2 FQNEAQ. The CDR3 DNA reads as TGTGCCAGCAGCGGGAAGAGAACCACTAACTATGGCTACACCTTC. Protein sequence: CASSGKRTTNYGYTF.